These 31 T cell receptor beta chains came from one sample sequenced in a study of early stage breast cancer tumors. Sequenced by immunoSEQ multiplex PCR; TCRdb stores in-frame clones only, minus some. The profile shows tens of thousands of clones, about 78% of them singletons. The sequenced sample was blood. These receptors were taken from a person aged 50 to 59 with breast cancer.

The chain uses TRBV29-1 and TRBJ2-2, with TRBD2 as a possible D gene (5 bases). The CDR3 spans 12 residues. The germline V and J ends were trimmed by 7 bases and 6 bases, with 12 bases remaining between them. Germline assignment: CDR1 SQVTM and CDR2 ANQGSEA. CDR3 coding DNA: TGCAGCGCAAATCCGGGGTCCGGGGAGCTGTTTTTT. It yields the protein CSANPGSGELFF.

The chain carries TRBV2 and TRBJ1-2; perhaps TRBD1 as D (5 bases). Trimming took 1 base from V and 4 from J, leaving 16 bases between them. From germline, CDR1 is SNHLY and CDR2 FYNNEI. CDR3 length: 16 amino acids. This chain's CDR3 is CASSEGEGRFPYGYTF. In DNA form, the CDR3 reads TGTGCCAGCAGTGAAGGGGAGGGACGATTCCCCTATGGCTACACCTTC.

In its sample, this clone was seen once. This chain joins TRBV5-6 and TRBJ1-2; D gene ambiguous. V was trimmed by 3 bases and J by 8 bases, leaving 14 bases between them. Germline CDR1 is SGHDT and CDR2 is YYEEEE. This CDR3 region has 13 residues. The CDR3 region is CASSYQYAGGYTF. CDR3 coding DNA: TGTGCCAGCAGCTATCAATACGCGGGGGGCTACACCTTC.

The table lists this clone with a count of one. The chain carries TRBV7-2 and TRBJ2-5; TRBD1 matches 9 bases. The CDR3 consists of 14 residues. Germline values: CDR1 SGHTA, CDR2 FQGNSA. Losses at the gene ends were 2 bases for V and 4 bases for J; bases not matched to a gene: 2. The CDR3 nucleotides are TGTGCCAGCAGCTTAACGGACAGGGGAGAGACCCAGTACTTC. Protein sequence: CASSLTDRGETQYF.

The chain links TRBV29-1 to TRBJ1-4; perhaps TRBD1 as D (5 bases). The CDR3 has 14 amino acids. Trimming stripped 6 bases from V and 0 bases from J, with 11 bases between. Germline values: CDR1 SQVTM, CDR2 ANQGSEA. The CDR3 nucleotides are TGCAGCGTCTTGGACACATCAACTAATGAAAAACTGTTTTTT. Encoded protein: CSVLDTSTNEKLFF.

Only one count was recorded for this clone. The chain employs TRBV5-1 and TRBJ2-1, with 8 bases that match TRBD1. V shed 1 base and J 7 bases; nucleotides not matched to a gene: 7. The CDR3 spans 15 residues. CDR1 is SGHRS and CDR2 is YFSETQ in the germline V gene. The DNA for the CDR3 is TGCGCCAGCAGCTTGCGGACAGGGAGTTCAAATGAGCAGTTCTTC. Its translation is CASSLRTGSSNEQFF.

The rearrangement uses TRBV9 and TRBJ2-5; 7 bases fit TRBD2. Losses at the gene ends were 1 base for V and 5 bases for J; bases not matched to a gene: 5. The CDR3 totals 14 residues. Germline V lookup: CDR1 SGDLS, CDR2 YYNGEE. The CDR3 sequence is CASSVSPGGETQYF. CDR3 bases: TGTGCCAGCAGCGTAAGCCCCGGGGGGGAGACCCAGTACTTC. The full variable domain, completed using reference TRBV9 and TRBJ2-5, is DSGVTQTPKHLITATGQRVTLRCSPRSGDLSVYWYQQSLDQGLQFLIQYYNGEERAKGNILERFSAQQFPDLHSELNLSSLELGDSALYFCASSVSPGGETQYFGPGTRLLVL.

This chain links TRBV5-4 with TRBJ1-1, with 7 bases aligning to TRBD1. The length of the CDR3 is 15 residues. CDR1 is SGHNT, CDR2 YYREEE, per germline (reference sequence). Unmatched junction bases numbered 16, after V lost 6 bases and J lost 8 bases. Here the CDR3 DNA reads TGTGCCAGCACCCGAGGGGGCGCGGGGTCTGAGGAAGCTTTCTTT. As protein: CASTRGGAGSEEAFF.

This clone came up a few times. This chain connects TRBV6-1 to TRBJ2-7; D may be TRBD1 (5 bases). The CDR3 has 14 residues. V dropped 1 base and J dropped 2 bases, with 9 bases sitting between them. The germline V gene has CDR1 MNHNS and CDR2 SASEGT. The CDR3 sequence: CASSEEGVPYEQYV. CDR3 bases: TGTGCCAGCAGTGAAGAAGGGGTTCCCTACGAGCAGTACGTC.

This chain links TRBV7-3 with TRBJ2-3, with TRBD2 as a possible D gene (6 bases). V lost 5 bases to trimming and J lost 7 bases, with 16 bases between them. The CDR3 extends over 14 amino acids. The V gene's germline CDR1 is SGHTA and CDR2 FQGTGA. The CDR3 nucleotides read TGTGCCAGCAGCCCGGGTGGGGGGAGTAATACGCAGTATTTT. Its translation: CASSPGGGSNTQYF.

Remarks on this clone: This may stem from a read error, because a much larger clone lies one nucleotide away. Additional DNA sequences in this sample encode the identical CDR3. The chain recombines TRBV5-1 with TRBJ2-1; TRBD2 matches 10 bases. The trim removed 0 bases at V and 4 bases at J, leaving 1 base unmatched. The CDR3 length is 15 residues. Germline V CDR1 and CDR2: SGHRS, YFSETQ. Here the CDR3 DNA reads TGCGCCAGCAGCTTGGGGACTAGCGGATACAATGAGCAGTTCTTC. Protein: CASSLGTSGYNEQFF.

V and J are TRBV11-2 and TRBJ1-1; D is uncertain. Germline V gene sequence: CDR1 SGHAT, CDR2 FQNNGV. V was shortened by 0 bases and J by 0 bases, with 5 bases between the two germline ends. This CDR3 is built from 14 residues. The CDR3 is CASSLDPVNTEAFF. The DNA of the CDR3 is TGTGCCAGCAGCTTAGACCCGGTGAACACTGAAGCTTTCTTT.

V is TRBV27 and J is TRBJ2-6; 9 nucleotides match TRBD1. Germline loops: CDR1 MNHEY, CDR2 SMNVEV (reference sequence). V gave up 6 bases and J gave up 0 bases; unmatched junction bases: 9. The CDR3 length is 18 residues. CDR3 DNA sequence: TGTGCCAGCAGCCCCGGACAGGGGAAACTCTCTGGGGCCAACGTCCTGACTTTC. It encodes CASSPGQGKLSGANVLTF.

The gene calls are TRBV7-6 and TRBJ1-2, with a possible D match to TRBD1 (5 bases). In germline, CDR1 is SGHVS, CDR2 FNYEAQ. Trimming took off 5 bases at V and 8 bases at J, with 12 bases between the two ends. There are 12 residues in the CDR3. The CDR3 DNA follows: TGTGCCAGCAGCGACCCGGGGGGAGGCTACACCTTC. It translates to CASSDPGGGYTF.

CDR3 sequence (DNA): TGTGCTAGTGGTTTGTTCACAGGGGCAACTAATGAAAAACTGTTTTTT. Its protein is CASGLFTGATNEKLFF. V and J are TRBV12-5 and TRBJ1-4, with 7 nucleotides matching TRBD1. The CDR3 runs 16 residues. Unmatched junction bases numbered 3, after V lost 2 bases and J lost 0 bases. Germline lookup yields CDR1 LGHNT and CDR2 FRNRAP. The full variable domain, in which reference TRBV12-5 and TRBJ1-4 provide the parts outside the CDR3, is DARVTQTPRHKVTEMGQEVTMRCQPILGHNTVFWYRQTMMQGLELLAYFRNRAPLDDSGMPKDRFSAEMPDATLATLKIQPSEPRDSAVYFCASGLFTGATNEKLFFGSGTQLSVL.

The chain carries TRBV6-4 and TRBJ2-7, with 8 bases that match TRBD2. Germline V gives CDR1 MRHNA, CDR2 SNTAGT. The V segment lost 5 bases and the J segment 0 bases; nucleotides outside the gene matches: 6. The CDR3 spans 15 residues. The CDR3 sequence is CASSPTSASSYEQYF. The CDR3 bases are TGTGCCAGCAGTCCGACTAGCGCGAGCTCCTACGAGCAGTACTTC.

This sequence joins TRBV5-6 and TRBJ1-2, with a possible D match to TRBD1 (5 bases). This CDR3 has 15 residues. Trimming removed 0 bases at V and 3 bases at J, with 12 bases between. Germline values: CDR1 SGHDT, CDR2 YYEEEE. DNA of the CDR3: TGTGCCAGCAGCTTGGTAGTGGGAGGGGACTATGGCTACACCTTC. Translation: CASSLVVGGDYGYTF.

The chain couples TRBV19 to TRBJ1-1; TRBD1 agrees at 7 bases. CDR1 and CDR2 from the germline V gene are LNHDA and SQIVND (reference sequence). Trimming at V came to 4 bases and at J to 6 bases, leaving 8 bases not matched to a gene. This CDR3 comprises 14 residues. The CDR3 reads CASSTLRQGSEAFF. The CDR3 DNA is TGTGCCAGTAGTACCCTCCGACAGGGCTCTGAAGCTTTCTTT.

V and J are TRBV9 and TRBJ2-7; TRBD2 matches 13 bases. This CDR3 has 15 amino acids. CDR1 and CDR2 (germline): SGDLS, YYNGEE. After removal of 4 bases from V and 6 bases from J, the junction contained 7 bases not matched to a gene. The CDR3 protein is CASSMGLAGLGEQYF. The CDR3 DNA reads as TGTGCCAGCAGCATGGGACTAGCGGGACTCGGCGAGCAGTACTTC.

The chain is built from TRBV6-1 and TRBJ1-3; a possible D gene is TRBD1 (6 bases). The CDR3 sequence is 15 residues long. Germline V gene lookup returns CDR1 MNHNS and CDR2 SASEGT. V was cut by 5 bases and J by 2 bases, with 13 bases left in between. CDR3 in amino acids: CASSTTGNAGNTIYF. CDR3 sequence (DNA): TGTGCCAGCAGTACAACAGGGAACGCTGGAAACACCATATATTTT.

The genes are TRBV4-2 and TRBJ2-7; TRBD2 aligns across 10 bases. V trimming: 2 bases; J trimming: 2 bases; junction bases outside the gene matches: 3. Looked up from germline, CDR1 is LGHNA and CDR2 is YNFKEQ. CDR3 size: 15 residues. The CDR3 DNA follows: TGTGCCAGCAGCCAATTAGCGGGAGGCCCCTACGAGCAGTACTTC. It specifies CASSQLAGGPYEQYF.

The chain couples TRBV18 to TRBJ2-3, with TRBD1 as a possible D gene (5 bases). This CDR3 region has 15 residues. V gave up 5 bases and J gave up 2 bases, with 14 bases separating them. In germline, CDR1 is KGHSH, CDR2 LQKENI. The CDR3 sequence is CASSTERRDTDTQYF. DNA of the CDR3: TGTGCCAGCTCAACAGAGCGCAGGGACACAGATACGCAGTATTTT.

The genes are TRBV19 and TRBJ2-7; possibly TRBD2 for D (5 bases). The germline V and J ends were trimmed by 5 bases and 6 bases, with 20 bases remaining between them. The CDR3 totals 15 residues. In germline, CDR1 is LNHDA, CDR2 SQIVND (reference sequence). This CDR3 reads CASSVSGNSNREQYF. Here the CDR3 DNA reads TGTGCCAGTAGTGTTTCCGGGAACAGCAATCGCGAGCAGTACTTC.

The genes are TRBV2 and TRBJ2-4; perhaps TRBD2 as D (6 bases). The CDR3 extends over 13 amino acids. The V end was cut by 2 bases, the J end by 15 bases, with 17 bases between. Germline V lookup: CDR1 SNHLY, CDR2 FYNNEI. The CDR3 protein is CASSERVGREAYF. In DNA form, the CDR3 reads TGTGCCAGCAGTGAAAGGGTGGGCAGGGAGGCGTACTTC. Looking up the rest from reference TRBV2 and TRBJ2-4 gives the full variable domain: EPEVTQTPSHQVTQMGQEVILRCVPISNHLYFYWYRQILGQKVEFLVSFYNNEISEKSEIFDDQFSVERPDGSNFTLKIRSTKLEDSAMYFCASSERVGREAYFGAGTRLSVL.

V and J are TRBV27 and TRBJ2-1, with 7 nucleotides matching TRBD2. Trimming at V came to 9 bases and at J to 5 bases, leaving 16 bases not matched to a gene. The length of the CDR3 is 16 residues. Germline V gives CDR1 MNHEY, CDR2 SMNVEV (reference sequence). The CDR3 here is CASPSAAGLGDNEQFF. As DNA, the CDR3 is TGTGCCAGTCCTTCAGCCGCCGGACTAGGAGACAATGAGCAGTTCTTC.

This rearrangement joins TRBV6-5 to TRBJ2-1, with 9 bases that match TRBD2. Per the germline V gene, CDR1 is MNHEY and CDR2 is SVGAGI. V gave up 8 bases and J gave up 8 bases; unmatched junction bases: 10. This CDR3 is built from 14 residues. CDR3 in DNA: TGTGCCAGCGGGGCTAGCGGGGTTTGGGATGAGCAGTTCTTC. This codes for CASGASGVWDEQFF.

This clone was detected a few times. V gene TRBV5-1 combines with J gene TRBJ2-2, with 8 bases identical to TRBD2. This CDR3 is built from 15 residues. Germline CDR1 is SGHRS and CDR2 is YFSETQ. The trim removed 5 bases at V and 0 bases at J, leaving 3 bases unmatched. This CDR3 is CASRTGGPNTGELFF. In DNA, the CDR3 is TGCGCCAGCAGGACGGGAGGGCCGAACACCGGGGAGCTGTTTTTT.

This chain connects TRBV30 to TRBJ2-5; D is unresolved. CDR1 and CDR2 from the germline V gene are GTSNPN and SVGIG (reference sequence). The CDR3 contains 11 residues. The V and J ends lost 2 bases and 3 bases respectively, with 4 bases between them. The CDR3 is CAWSPKETQYF. CDR3 nucleotide sequence: TGTGCCTGGAGTCCTAAAGAGACCCAGTACTTC.

The genes are TRBV2 and TRBJ2-1; 16 bases match TRBD2. In germline, CDR1 is SNHLY, CDR2 FYNNEI. This CDR3 region has 17 residues. Losses at the gene ends were 6 bases for V and 7 bases for J; bases not matched to a gene: 9. The CDR3 protein is CASRAGTSGGAGNEQFF. CDR3 nucleotides: TGTGCCAGCAGAGCCGGGACTAGCGGGGGGGCCGGAAATGAGCAGTTCTTC.

V and J are TRBV6-6 and TRBJ2-7, with 14 bases matching TRBD2. Germline V CDR1 and CDR2: MNHNY, SVGAGI (reference sequence). The CDR3 is 15 amino acids. V dropped 6 bases and J dropped 0; count of bases not matched to a gene: 1. The CDR3 nucleotides are TGTGCCAGCAGAGGACTAGCGGGAGGCTCCTACGAGCAGTACTTC. As protein: CASRGLAGGSYEQYF.

V is TRBV29-1 and J is TRBJ1-1, with 8 positions matching TRBD1. Germline V gene lookup returns CDR1 SQVTM and CDR2 ANQGSEA. This CDR3 spans 15 amino acids. After removal of 4 bases from V and 3 bases from J, the junction contained 10 bases not matched to a gene. The CDR3 region has the DNA TGCAGCGTTGTAAGAACAGGGGGTATGGACACTGAAGCTTTCTTT. Translation gives CSVVRTGGMDTEAFF.